A single sample gave rise to the 10 T cell receptor beta chains below, sequenced in a study of identical twins. TCRdb reprocessed the 5' RACE reads via MiXCR and lists one record per CDR3 protein. The sample yields about 900,000 distinct CDR3 sequences, over 9% seen once. This sample was also put to use in a study of yellow fever vaccine responses in identical twins.

The sample taken for sequencing was PBMCs. The source is a woman under 30 in good health.

This clonotype was seen a few times. The chain uses TRBV5-4 and TRBJ2-3, with D perhaps matching TRBD2 (6 bases). V was pared by 2 bases and J by 1 base, with 11 bases between. From germline, CDR1 is SGHNT and CDR2 YYREEE (reference sequence). The CDR3 contains 15 residues. The CDR3 here is CASSFGEVGTDTQYF. CDR3 DNA: TGTGCCAGCAGCTTTGGGGAGGTCGGCACAGATACGCAGTATTTT.

A few counts support this clonotype. This rearrangement joins TRBV5-1 to TRBJ2-1; 10 nucleotides agree with TRBD2. V dropped 2 bases and J dropped 7; count of bases not matched to a gene: 6. This CDR3 comprises 15 residues. The germline CDR1 and CDR2 sequences are SGHRS and YFSETQ. For the CDR3, the DNA is TGCGCCAGCAGCTTACCTAGCGGGAGTGGAAATGAGCAGTTCTTC. It codes for CASSLPSGSGNEQFF.

DNA for the CDR3: TGTGCCAGTAGTATCGGGGGACAGAATCTTCAAGCTTTCTTT. Translated, it gives CASSIGGQNLQAFF. The chain has TRBV19 and TRBJ1-1; 7 bases line up with TRBD1. CDR1 and CDR2 (germline): LNHDA, SQIVND (reference sequence). With V trimmed by 3 bases and J by 9 bases, 10 bases remained unmatched. This CDR3 spans 14 amino acids.

This clonotype occurred a few times. The J gene is TRBJ2-7, the V gene TRBV6-5, with D perhaps TRBD1 (6 bases). Per germline, CDR1 MNHEY and CDR2 SVGAGI. The CDR3 is 16 amino acids. The V end lost 0 bases, the J end lost 0 bases, and 12 bases lay between the germline ends. This CDR3 is CASSYSTQGSSYEQYF. Here the CDR3 DNA reads TGTGCCAGCAGTTACTCGACCCAGGGGAGCTCCTACGAGCAGTACTTC.

The rearrangement joins TRBV6-4 to TRBJ1-1; D possibly corresponds to TRBD1 (5 bases). This CDR3 has 18 residues. Trimming shortened V by 11 bases and J by 3 bases, and 31 bases separated the two germline ends. Per the germline V gene, CDR1 is MRHNA and CDR2 is SNTAGT. The CDR3 loop reads CAFCPQPQYSKQDTEAFF. CDR3 sequence (DNA): TGTGCCTTCTGTCCGCAACCTCAGTACTCAAAACAGGACACTGAAGCTTTCTTT.

The chain combines TRBV7-8 with TRBJ2-3; TRBD1 matches 7 bases. The CDR3 is made up of 15 amino acids. The V gene's germline CDR1 is SGHVS and CDR2 FQNEAQ. V shed 3 bases, J shed 1 base, and the junction held 4 bases outside the gene matches. CDR3 protein: CASSFYRGRTDTQYF. The DNA of the CDR3 is TGTGCCAGCAGCTTTTACAGGGGTCGCACAGATACGCAGTATTTT.

V is TRBV5-1 and J is TRBJ2-5; TRBD2 might be the D (7 bases). The CDR3 has 15 residues. CDR1 and CDR2 from the germline V gene are SGHRS and YFSETQ. The ends were cut back, 0 bases at V and 5 bases at J, with 14 bases in the middle. The CDR3 sequence is CASSLDVGGPETQYF. The CDR3 nucleotides are TGCGCCAGCAGCTTGGACGTGGGGGGGCCGGAGACCCAGTACTTC.

This clonotype appeared many times. The gene calls are TRBV14 and TRBJ2-2, with no clear D. V was pared by 0 bases and J by 6 bases, with 14 bases between. The CDR3 has 16 amino acids. Per germline, CDR1 SGHDN and CDR2 FVKESK. The CDR3 protein is CASSQDPSSLAGELFF. The DNA of the CDR3 is TGTGCCAGCAGCCAAGATCCAAGTAGCCTCGCCGGGGAGCTGTTTTTT.

This clonotype was observed a few times. The chain uses TRBV3-1 and TRBJ2-2; D is ambiguous. V lost 3 bases and J lost 7, with 12 bases in between. The germline gives CDR1 LGHDT, CDR2 YNNKEL (reference sequence). This CDR3 has 14 residues. CDR3 protein: CASSQEVWVGELFF. CDR3 coding DNA: TGTGCCAGCAGCCAGGAAGTATGGGTCGGGGAGCTGTTTTTT.

The chain has TRBV18 and TRBJ1-1, with 7 bases aligning to TRBD1. The trim removed 1 base at V and 0 bases at J, leaving 5 bases unmatched. This CDR3 comprises 16 residues. The germline V gene encodes CDR1 KGHSH and CDR2 LQKENI. The CDR3 sequence: CASSPLKDRVNTEAFF. The CDR3 nucleotides are TGTGCCAGCTCACCACTGAAAGACAGGGTGAACACTGAAGCTTTCTTT.